These 14 T cell receptor beta chains originate from one sample sequenced in a study of naive and memory T cell subsets. An equimolar mix of two oligonucleotides served as the beta constant-region primer for TRBC1 and TRBC2. Ligated cDNA was amplified by four rounds of PCR with nested alpha and beta constant-region primers and SP2. TCRdb re-analysed the UMI-ligation and nested PCR reads in MiXCR, keeping a single row per CDR3 protein. Among tens of thousands of distinct CDR3 sequences listed, roughly 9.3% were seen once. The specimen sequenced was naive CD8+ T cells from blood. The receptors stem from a human donor in good health.

This clonotype was recorded a few times. Just one base apart from a much larger clone, this may be a read error. The rearrangement links TRBV12-3 or TRBV12-4 to TRBJ2-7, with a weak D call TRBD1 (5 bases). Trimming removed 4 bases from V and 6 bases from J, with 7 bases in between. The CDR3 loop spans 11 amino acids. The CDR3 protein is CASSCQGEQYF. CDR3 DNA sequence: TGTGCCAGCAGTTGTCAGGGCGAGCAGTACTTC.

On this clonotype itself: This clone may be a read error of a much larger clone one base away. As DNA, the CDR3 is TGCAGTGTACTCGGTATCGATGAAGCTTTCTTT. Translation: CSVLGIDEAFF. The V gene is TRBV20-1, the J gene TRBJ1-1; D uncertain. Trimming took off 7 bases at V and 7 bases at J, with 13 bases between the two ends. The CDR3 is 11 amino acids. Germline loops: CDR1 DFQATT, CDR2 SNEGSKA (reference sequence).

Concerning this clonotype: One end of the junction varies from germline; a read error may be responsible. This chain links TRBV6-1 with TRBJ2-3; 9 positions agree with TRBD2. Germline V gene lookup returns CDR1 MNHNS and CDR2 SASEGT. The CDR3 loop spans 17 amino acids. CDR3 protein: CASKITSGPERTDTLYF. DNA for the CDR3: TGTGCCAGCAAGATTACTAGCGGGCCGGAACGCACAGATACGCTGTATTTT.

The chain carries TRBV20-1 and TRBJ2-5; D uncertain. The germline gives CDR1 DFQATT, CDR2 SNEGSKA (reference sequence). The CDR3 spans 9 residues. The germline V and J ends were trimmed by 8 bases and 7 bases, with 8 bases remaining between them. CDR3 protein: CSSPGTQYF. CDR3 in DNA: TGCAGTTCACCCGGGACCCAGTACTTC.

This clonotype was found a few times. The V call is TRBV21-1, the J call TRBJ2-2. TRBV21-1 is termed a pseudogene. This CDR3 region has 16 residues. DNA for the CDR3: TGTGCCAGCAGCGGTCGGACGGCTAAGAACACCGGGGAGCTGTTTTTT. It encodes CASSGRTAKNTGELFF.

This clonotype was seen at least ten times. J is TRBJ1-5 and V is TRBV7-6; no clear D gene. The germline V and J ends were trimmed by 0 bases and 2 bases, with 14 bases remaining between them. Germline CDR1 reads SGHVS; CDR2 reads FNYEAQ. This CDR3 region has 17 residues. CDR3: CASSLAAMVGGNQPQHF. The CDR3 DNA reads TGTGCCAGCAGCTTAGCGGCCATGGTAGGAGGCAATCAGCCCCAGCATTTT.

As regards this clonotype: This may arise from a read error, as a much more abundant clone is one base away. This chain uses TRBV29-1 with TRBJ2-1; weak D call: TRBD1 (5 bases). The CDR3 consists of 16 residues. Germline CDR1 SQVTM, CDR2 ANQGSEA. CDR3 coding DNA: TGCAGCGTTGAAGGGCTACAGGTCAGAGATTACAATGAGCATTTCTTC. It translates to CSVEGLQVRDYNEHFF.

This clonotype came up a few times. V is TRBV7-7 and J is TRBJ2-7; the match to TRBD1 covers 9 bases. This CDR3 spans 16 amino acids. V lost 5 bases and J lost 2; bases outside the gene matches: 10. The germline V gene has CDR1 SSHAT and CDR2 FNYEAQ (reference sequence). The CDR3 spells CASSLQPGQGTYEQYF. The CDR3 coding sequence is TGTGCCAGCAGCCTACAACCGGGACAGGGAACCTACGAGCAGTACTTC.

J is TRBJ1-2 and V is TRBV29-1; possibly TRBD1 for D (6 bases). CDR1 SQVTM and CDR2 ANQGSEA come from the germline V gene. V was pared by 7 bases and J by 3 bases, with 27 bases between. CDR3 length: 17 residues. The CDR3, as DNA: TGCAGCGCCCTGCTCACAGGGAAGCTTGAGGGTTACTATGGCTACACCTTC. Translation: CSALLTGKLEGYYGYTF.

The chain carries TRBV12-3 or TRBV12-4 and TRBJ2-7; TRBD1 is a possible D gene (5 bases). There are 14 residues in the CDR3. Trimming removed 4 bases at V and 5 bases at J, with 15 bases between. The CDR3 sequence is CASSWVGDGDEQYF. As DNA, the CDR3 is TGTGCCAGCAGTTGGGTAGGGGATGGAGACGAGCAGTACTTC.

V gene TRBV5-1 combines with J gene TRBJ2-1; 11 nucleotides line up with TRBD2. CDR3 length: 16 residues. J was trimmed by 7 bases and V by 1 base; bases with no gene match: 7. Germline CDR1 reads SGHRS; CDR2 reads YFSETQ. CDR3 sequence (DNA): TGCGCCAGCAGCTTGCCATTAGCGGGAGGGAGTAATGAGCAGTTCTTC. It encodes CASSLPLAGGSNEQFF. The whole variable domain, filled in from reference TRBV5-1 and TRBJ2-1, reads KAGVTQTPRYLIKTRGQQVTLSCSPISGHRSVSWYQQTPGQGLQFLFEYFSETQRNKGNFPGRFSGRQFSNSRSEMNVSTLELGDSALYLCASSLPLAGGSNEQFFGPGTRLTVL.

This clonotype was counted only a few times. The chain is built from TRBV28 and TRBJ2-7, with 8 bases identical to TRBD1. Germline V gene sequence: CDR1 MDHEN, CDR2 SYDVKM. This CDR3 has 15 residues. The ends lost 5 bases at V and 6 bases at J; junction bases unmatched: 12. DNA for the CDR3: TGTGCCAGCAGTCCTTCCCCGACAGGGGATCTCGAGCAGTACTTC. Residues: CASSPSPTGDLEQYF. Drawing the rest from reference TRBV28 and TRBJ2-7, the complete variable domain is DVKVTQSSRYLVKRTGEKVFLECVQDMDHENMFWYRQDPGLGLRLIYFSYDVKMKEKGDIPEGYSVSREKKERFSLILESASTNQTSMYLCASSPSPTGDLEQYFGPGTRLTVT.

This clonotype has a count of ten or more. CDR3 DNA: TGCAGTGCTGACGGACTAGCGTCTTCGACCAAGAGGGGCTACAATGAGCAGTTCTTC. It specifies CSADGLASSTKRGYNEQFF. This chain links TRBV20-1 with TRBJ2-1; 9 nucleotides line up with TRBD2. V lost 5 bases, J lost 3 bases, and 20 bases stayed unmatched. The CDR3 runs 19 residues. CDR1 DFQATT and CDR2 SNEGSKA come from the germline V gene (reference sequence).

In this sample, this clonotype turned up a few times. V gene TRBV7-9 combines with J gene TRBJ2-7; D is possibly TRBD1 (5 bases). The CDR3 has 13 residues. Germline CDR1 SEHNR, CDR2 FQNEAQ (reference sequence). Trimming left V 1 base short and J 8 bases short, with 12 bases between. CDR3 in amino acids: CASSLDRQGKQYF. CDR3 DNA sequence: TGTGCCAGCAGCTTAGACAGGCAGGGAAAGCAGTACTTC.